Each of the 20 T cell receptor beta chains below was sequenced from the same sample in a study of blood T cell repertoires in COVID-19. This table comes from immunoSEQ multiplex PCR, and its TCRdb copy is limited to in-frame clones, with some not included. The sample lists tens of thousands of clones, 82% occurring once. The specimen sequenced was peripheral blood. The receptors shown here come from a human donor with acute or convalescent COVID-19. The donor label of this sample is uncertain.

The rearrangement uses TRBV2 and TRBJ1-6; TRBD1 matches at 10 bases. The germline V gene has CDR1 SNHLY and CDR2 FYNNEI. The V segment lost 4 bases and the J segment 13 bases; nucleotides outside the gene matches: 7. There are 14 residues in the CDR3. CDR3 DNA: TGTGCCAGCAGTGCGGGACAGGGGAAGTCCCCCCTCCACTTT. This encodes CASSAGQGKSPLHF.

The V call is TRBV28, the J call TRBJ1-5, with TRBD1 as a possible D gene (5 bases). Trimming took off 5 bases at V and 5 bases at J, with 16 bases between the two ends. This CDR3 is 15 amino acids long. Germline V lookup: CDR1 MDHEN, CDR2 SYDVKM. The CDR3 DNA reads TGTGCCAGCAGTGAAGACGGGCGGGGGGATCAGCCCCAGCATTTT. Protein sequence: CASSEDGRGDQPQHF.

J is TRBJ1-2 and V is TRBV9, with 9 bases lining up with TRBD1. The CDR3 spans 14 residues. Trimming took 3 bases from V and 7 from J; bases not matched to a gene: 7. CDR1 is SGDLS and CDR2 is YYNGEE in the germline V gene. The CDR3 DNA follows: TGTGCCAGCAGCGCCACAGGGGGCCGTCTTGGCTACACCTTC. Protein: CASSATGGRLGYTF.

The genes are TRBV25-1 and TRBJ2-3, with D possibly being TRBD1 (5 bases). Per the germline V gene, CDR1 is MGHDK and CDR2 is SYGVNS. The length of the CDR3 is 16 residues. Trimming removed 1 base at V and 5 bases at J, with 16 bases between. The CDR3 region has the DNA TGTGCCAGCAGTGAATCACTAACAGGCGGTGGAGATACGCAGTATTTT. Translating it yields CASSESLTGGGDTQYF.

The chain recombines TRBV5-4 with TRBJ2-5; D might be TRBD2 (7 bases). Between the trimmed V and J ends, which lost 2 bases and 7 bases, there was a span of 9 bases. The germline gives CDR1 SGHNT, CDR2 YYREEE (reference sequence). The CDR3 contains 12 residues. The CDR3 region is CASSLGGVTQYF. The CDR3 DNA reads as TGTGCCAGCAGCTTAGGGGGGGTGACCCAGTACTTC.

V usage is TRBV5-1 and J usage is TRBJ2-1; 9 bases match TRBD2. The CDR3 spans 14 residues. CDR1 and CDR2 from the germline V gene are SGHRS and YFSETQ. The junction had 8 bases not matched to a gene; V was cut back by 3 bases and J by 10 bases. The chain's CDR3 is CASSWEGLAGEQFF. CDR3 DNA: TGCGCCAGCAGCTGGGAGGGACTAGCAGGCGAGCAGTTCTTC.

A single count supports this clone. The chain has TRBV27 and TRBJ2-1; 12 bases line up with TRBD2. This CDR3 contains 15 residues. Germline CDR1 and CDR2: MNHEY and SMNVEV (reference sequence). The V and J ends lost 5 bases and 6 bases, in that order; junction bases with no gene match: 5. The CDR3 loop reads CASSPGTSGSNEQFF. CDR3 DNA: TGTGCCAGCAGTCCCGGGACTAGCGGGTCCAATGAGCAGTTCTTC.

The rearrangement uses TRBV4-2 and TRBJ2-5, with D possibly TRBD1 on 5 matching bases. The CDR3 is 15 amino acids. Germline assignment: CDR1 LGHNA and CDR2 YNFKEQ. V shed 0 bases and J shed 5 bases, with 13 bases lying between them. The DNA of the CDR3 is TGTGCCAGCAGCCAAGATACTGCAGGGTGGGAGACCCAGTACTTC. This encodes CASSQDTAGWETQYF.

The chain joins TRBV7-3 to TRBJ2-1; 11 bases are a match to TRBD2. In germline, CDR1 is SGHTA, CDR2 FQGTGA. After removal of 5 bases from V and 8 bases from J, the junction contained 8 bases not matched to a gene. This CDR3 has 15 residues. The CDR3 sequence is CASSPTSGGIYEQFF. The CDR3 nucleotides are TGTGCCAGCAGCCCTACTAGCGGGGGTATATATGAGCAGTTCTTC.

The rearrangement links TRBV30 to TRBJ2-3, with a tentative D call TRBD1 (6 bases). CDR3 length: 13 residues. Trimming took 2 bases from V and 4 from J, leaving 10 bases between them. Germline CDR1 is GTSNPN and CDR2 is SVGIG (reference sequence). The CDR3 DNA reads TGTGCCTGGAGTCAGGGGTCGGCAGATACGCAGTATTTT. It specifies CAWSQGSADTQYF.

The rearrangement links TRBV28 to TRBJ1-1, with TRBD1 matching 9 bases. There are 14 residues in the CDR3. V shed 5 bases and J 10 bases; nucleotides not matched to a gene: 11. CDR1 and CDR2 (germline): MDHEN, SYDVKM. The CDR3 reads CASSPGTGHLGAFF. CDR3 coding DNA: TGTGCCAGCAGTCCCGGGACAGGGCATCTCGGAGCTTTCTTT. Based on the CDR3 plus reference TRBV28 and TRBJ1-1, the full variable domain is DVKVTQSSRYLVKRTGEKVFLECVQDMDHENMFWYRQDPGLGLRLIYFSYDVKMKEKGDIPEGYSVSREKKERFSLILESASTNQTSMYLCASSPGTGHLGAFFGQGTRLTVV.

This clone was counted once. The gene calls are TRBV6-1 and TRBJ1-2, with D perhaps matching TRBD1 (5 bases). CDR3 length: 15 amino acids. CDR1 MNHNS and CDR2 SASEGT come from the germline V gene. Trimming removed 1 base at V and 7 bases at J, with 16 bases between. CDR3: CASSEELTVLGGYTF. CDR3 bases: TGTGCCAGCAGTGAAGAGCTGACAGTGCTGGGTGGCTACACCTTC.

This chain links TRBV12-3 or TRBV12-4 with TRBJ1-1; D gene uncertain. Trimming stripped 2 bases from V and 1 base from J, with 5 bases between. CDR3 length: 13 residues. The CDR3 here is CASSLFSNTEAFF. In nucleotides, the CDR3 is TGTGCCAGCAGTTTATTCTCGAACACTGAAGCTTTCTTT.

As regards this clone: Different DNA sequences within this sample yield the same CDR3. V and J are TRBV4-3 and TRBJ2-7; tentatively, D is TRBD2 (5 bases). V was pared by 0 bases and J by 4 bases, with 7 bases between. This CDR3 spans 13 amino acids. The germline CDR1 and CDR2 sequences are LGHNA and YSLEER. The CDR3 is CASSQDRGYEQYF. The CDR3 DNA sequence: TGCGCCAGCAGCCAAGATCGGGGATACGAGCAGTACTTC.

The genes are TRBV24-1 and TRBJ1-1; D ambiguous. The V gene's germline CDR1 is KGHDR and CDR2 SFDVKD. The CDR3 covers 13 residues. Trimming stripped 5 bases from V and 4 bases from J, with 10 bases between. CDR3 sequence (DNA): TGTGCCACCAGTGGGAGGGCGGGCACTGAAGCTTTCTTT. The encoded protein is CATSGRAGTEAFF.

This clone showed up just a few times. V usage is TRBV13 and J usage is TRBJ1-1, with 8 bases aligning to TRBD1. The V and J ends lost 4 bases and 4 bases, in that order; junction bases with no gene match: 5. Germline V gene lookup returns CDR1 PRHDT and CDR2 FYEKMQ (reference sequence). CDR3 length: 14 residues. This CDR3 reads CASSSDRGPTEAFF. The DNA for the CDR3 is TGTGCCAGCAGCTCCGACAGGGGCCCCACTGAAGCTTTCTTT.

This clone is a singleton in its sample. The rearrangement uses TRBV7-3 and TRBJ2-3, with D possibly TRBD1 on 5 matching bases. V lost 6 bases and J lost 2, with 9 bases in between. The CDR3 is 13 amino acids. Germline V lookup: CDR1 SGHTA, CDR2 FQGTGA. CDR3 sequence reads: CASSRQSTDTQYF. The CDR3 region has the DNA TGTGCCAGCAGTCGACAGTCCACAGATACGCAGTATTTT.

The chain links TRBV5-1 to TRBJ2-1, with D perhaps TRBD1 (6 bases). Trimming cost V 3 bases and J 4 bases, with 11 bases left between them. Per germline, CDR1 SGHRS and CDR2 YFSETQ. CDR3 length equals 14 residues. This chain's CDR3 is CASSSGTSYNEQFF. In DNA, the CDR3 is TGCGCCAGCAGCTCCGGGACAAGTTACAATGAGCAGTTCTTC.

Of note for this clone: This same CDR3 is encoded by further DNA sequences in the sample. The chain combines TRBV14 with TRBJ1-1; a weak D match, TRBD1 (6 bases). Trimming took 0 bases from V and 8 from J, leaving 13 bases between them. This CDR3 spans 14 amino acids. The V gene's germline CDR1 is SGHDN and CDR2 FVKESK. Here the CDR3 reads CASSQERGRAEAFF. CDR3 coding DNA: TGTGCCAGCAGCCAAGAAAGGGGGAGGGCGGAAGCTTTCTTT.

This chain links TRBV28 with TRBJ1-2, with 7 bases aligning to TRBD1. CDR1 is MDHEN and CDR2 is SYDVKM in the germline V gene. Germline trimming cut 5 bases from V and 10 bases from J; bases unmatched to any gene: 7. The CDR3 loop spans 12 amino acids. The CDR3 is CASSADDRAYTF. CDR3 bases: TGTGCCAGCAGTGCAGACGACAGGGCCTACACCTTC.